The clone carrying this TCR beta chain was found once. This table comes from immunoSEQ multiplex PCR, and its TCRdb copy is limited to in-frame clones, with some not included. The sample includes 20,000 to 25,000 clones, 70% to 85% of them seen just once. This sample is drawn from a study of OX40 agonist ivuxolimab in advanced cancers. The CDR3 totals 15 residues. Germline-derived CDR1 and CDR2 are SNHLY and FYNNEI. The V gene lost 2 bases and the J gene lost 2 bases, with 11 bases spanning the gap. This receptor was obtained from an adult with an advanced solid tumor such as melanoma, head and neck, liver or kidney cancer. The V call is TRBV2, the J call TRBJ2-3; D unclear. Sequencing used CD4+ or CD8+ T cells sorted from blood, obtained in a trial of the OX40 agonist ivuxolimab. In nucleotides, the CDR3 is TGTGCCAGCAGTGAATGGGTTAGCCCCACAGATACGCAGTATTTT. Amino acid sequence: CASSEWVSPTDTQYF.